This TCR beta chain was captured by sequencing in a study of T cell responses to AZD1222 COVID-19 vaccine. Study-level background: Whether given at about 4 or about 12 weeks, second doses were pooled.

Germline V lookup: CDR1 MNHEY, CDR2 SVGAGI. V trimming: 4 bases; J trimming: 2 bases; junction bases outside the gene matches: 8. This CDR3 comprises 15 residues. Study conclusions and caveats: Unmutated regions of variants are reportedly targeted by nearly half of spike-specific TCRs. Regions 160-218 and 743-854 dominated among vaccine-associated CD4 TCRs spanning spike. Spike-specific TCR depth and breadth grew after two AZD1222 doses.

Notes on this clone: The target antigen is unknown.

Clones were read by immunoSEQ multiplex PCR, and TCRdb kept only the in-frame ones, dropping some. This sample has around 100,000 clones, with around 82% found just once. V is TRBV6-5 and J is TRBJ2-7; TRBD1 aligns across 7 bases. Source: peripheral blood, taken on day 0 of AZD1222 vaccination. This clonotype originated in an adult in good health. CDR3 coding DNA: TGTGCCAGCAGTTCCCGACAGGGTTCACCCTACGAGCAGTACTTC. As protein: CASSSRQGSPYEQYF.